This T cell receptor beta chain came from a study of T cell clonotyping in hematopoietic cell transplantation. Study results and limitations: After transplant, recipient diversity fell while pathologically expanded clonotypes grew through day 180. Without cell sorting, CD4 versus CD8 contributions remain unresolved. At the given depth, recipient repertoires were over 97% de novo clonotypes.

Profiling relied on immunoSEQ multiplex PCR, and the TCRdb table lists in-frame clones only, not all of them. In the table there are roughly 10,000 clones, roughly 80% of which are singletons. CDR3 length equals 14 residues. V was clipped by 1 base and J by 1 base, with 6 bases between them. CDR1 is SGHDT and CDR2 is YYEEEE in the germline V gene. Worth noting for this clone: Its matching antigen is unknown.

This sequence was found in a male patient aged 55 to 69 who had an allogeneic stem cell transplant from an unrelated donor, so the T cells may come from the graft donor. Some clones in this sample may be carry-over from other donors' samples. The chain has TRBV5-6 and TRBJ1-5; D is undetermined. This specimen was PBMCs, taken at the time of graft-versus-host disease after allogeneic stem cell transplant. The CDR3 DNA reads as TGTGCCAGCAGCTTGAGAGGGAGCAATCAGCCCCAGCATTTT. Its translation is CASSLRGSNQPQHF.